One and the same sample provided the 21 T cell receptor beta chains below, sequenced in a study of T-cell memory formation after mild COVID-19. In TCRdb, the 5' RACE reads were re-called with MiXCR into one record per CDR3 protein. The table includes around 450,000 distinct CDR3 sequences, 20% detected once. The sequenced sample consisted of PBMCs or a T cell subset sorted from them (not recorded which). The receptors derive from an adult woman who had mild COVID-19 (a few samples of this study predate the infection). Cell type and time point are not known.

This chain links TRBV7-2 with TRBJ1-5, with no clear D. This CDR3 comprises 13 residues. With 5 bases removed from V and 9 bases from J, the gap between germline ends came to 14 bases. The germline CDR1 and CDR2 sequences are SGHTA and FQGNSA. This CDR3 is CASSPGDARPQHF. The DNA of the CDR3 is TGTGCCAGCAGCCCCGGCGACGCCCGGCCCCAGCATTTT.

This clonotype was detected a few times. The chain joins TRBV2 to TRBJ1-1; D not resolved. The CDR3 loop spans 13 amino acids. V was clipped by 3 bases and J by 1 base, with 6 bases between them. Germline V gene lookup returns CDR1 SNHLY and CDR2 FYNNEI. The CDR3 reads CASSDYGNTEAFF. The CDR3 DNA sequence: TGTGCCAGCAGTGATTACGGGAACACTGAAGCTTTCTTT. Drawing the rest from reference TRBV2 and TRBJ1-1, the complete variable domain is EPEVTQTPSHQVTQMGQEVILRCVPISNHLYFYWYRQILGQKVEFLVSFYNNEISEKSEIFDDQFSVERPDGSNFTLKIRSTKLEDSAMYFCASSDYGNTEAFFGQGTRLTVV.

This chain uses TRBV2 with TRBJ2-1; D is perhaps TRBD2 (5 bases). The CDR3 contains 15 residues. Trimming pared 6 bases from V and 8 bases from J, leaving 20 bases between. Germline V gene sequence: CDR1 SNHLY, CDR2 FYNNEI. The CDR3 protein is CASRYPVISGDEQFF. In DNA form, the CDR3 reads TGTGCCAGCAGGTATCCGGTAATCAGCGGTGATGAGCAGTTCTTC.

In nucleotides, the CDR3 is TGCGCCAGCAGACCAGACCCGGGAGCTACCGGGGAGCTGTTTTTT. It encodes CASRPDPGATGELFF. This chain joins TRBV5-1 and TRBJ2-2; possible D gene TRBD2, 6 bases. The CDR3 runs 15 residues. V was trimmed by 5 bases and J by 5 bases, leaving 16 bases between them. Per germline, CDR1 SGHRS and CDR2 YFSETQ. Using reference TRBV5-1 and TRBJ2-2 for the parts outside the CDR3, the full variable domain is KAGVTQTPRYLIKTRGQQVTLSCSPISGHRSVSWYQQTPGQGLQFLFEYFSETQRNKGNFPGRFSGRQFSNSRSEMNVSTLELGDSALYLCASRPDPGATGELFFGEGSRLTVL.

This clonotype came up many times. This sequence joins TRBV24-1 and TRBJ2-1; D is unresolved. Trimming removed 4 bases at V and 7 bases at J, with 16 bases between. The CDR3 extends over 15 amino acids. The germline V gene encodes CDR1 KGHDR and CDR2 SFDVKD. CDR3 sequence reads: CATSDPGLKRNEQFF. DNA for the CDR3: TGTGCCACCAGTGACCCCGGGTTAAAGAGGAATGAGCAGTTCTTC.

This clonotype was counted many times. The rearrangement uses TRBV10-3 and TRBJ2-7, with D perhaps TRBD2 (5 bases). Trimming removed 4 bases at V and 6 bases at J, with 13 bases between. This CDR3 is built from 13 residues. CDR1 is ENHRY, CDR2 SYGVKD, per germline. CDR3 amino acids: CAISGHGVPEQYF. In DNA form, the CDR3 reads TGTGCCATCAGTGGGCACGGGGTTCCCGAGCAGTACTTC.

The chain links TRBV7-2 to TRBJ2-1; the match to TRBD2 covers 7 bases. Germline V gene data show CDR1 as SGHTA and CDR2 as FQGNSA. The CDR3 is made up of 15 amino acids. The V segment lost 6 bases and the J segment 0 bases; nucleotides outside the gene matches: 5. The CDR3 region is CASSTAGSSYNEQFF. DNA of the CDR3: TGTGCCAGCAGTACAGCGGGAAGCTCCTACAATGAGCAGTTCTTC.

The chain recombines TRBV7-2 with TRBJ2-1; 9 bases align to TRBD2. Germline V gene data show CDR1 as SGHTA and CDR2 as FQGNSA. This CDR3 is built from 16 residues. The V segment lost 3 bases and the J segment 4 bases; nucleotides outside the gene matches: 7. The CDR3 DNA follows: TGTGCCAGCAGCTTCACTAGCGGGTATCGTTACAATGAGCAGTTCTTC. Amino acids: CASSFTSGYRYNEQFF.

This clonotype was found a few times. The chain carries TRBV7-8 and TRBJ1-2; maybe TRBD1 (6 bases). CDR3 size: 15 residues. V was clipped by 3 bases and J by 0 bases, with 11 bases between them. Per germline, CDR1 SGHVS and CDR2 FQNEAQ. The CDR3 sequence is CASSFLDSPNYGYTF. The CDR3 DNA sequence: TGTGCCAGCAGCTTTCTGGACAGTCCTAACTATGGCTACACCTTC.

CDR3 amino acids: CASSDKVSSSRNYGYTF. CDR3 sequence (DNA): TGTGCCAGCAGTGACAAGGTGTCTTCCAGCCGAAACTATGGCTACACCTTC. This chain links TRBV25-1 with TRBJ1-2, with D uncertain. Deletions cut 3 bases from V and 2 bases from J, with 19 bases between. The germline gives CDR1 MGHDK, CDR2 SYGVNS. This CDR3 spans 17 amino acids.

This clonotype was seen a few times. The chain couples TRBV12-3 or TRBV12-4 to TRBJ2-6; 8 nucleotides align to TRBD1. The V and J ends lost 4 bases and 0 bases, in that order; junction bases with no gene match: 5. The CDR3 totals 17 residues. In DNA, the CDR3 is TGTGCCAGCAGTTCACAGGGGGTAGGCTCTGGGGCCAACGTCCTGACTTTC. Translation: CASSSQGVGSGANVLTF.

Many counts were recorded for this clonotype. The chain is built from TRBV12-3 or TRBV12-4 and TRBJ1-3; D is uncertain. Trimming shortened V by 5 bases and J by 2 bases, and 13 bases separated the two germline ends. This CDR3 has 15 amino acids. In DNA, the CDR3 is TGTGCCAGCAGTCCCTGGCCGGGAGCTGGAAACACCATATATTTT. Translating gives CASSPWPGAGNTIYF.

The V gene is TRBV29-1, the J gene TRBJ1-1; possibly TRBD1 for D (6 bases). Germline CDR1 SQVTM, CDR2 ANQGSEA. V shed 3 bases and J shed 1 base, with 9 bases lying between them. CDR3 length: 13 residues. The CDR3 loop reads CSVEGHGNTEAFF. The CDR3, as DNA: TGCAGCGTTGAGGGACACGGGAACACTGAAGCTTTCTTT.

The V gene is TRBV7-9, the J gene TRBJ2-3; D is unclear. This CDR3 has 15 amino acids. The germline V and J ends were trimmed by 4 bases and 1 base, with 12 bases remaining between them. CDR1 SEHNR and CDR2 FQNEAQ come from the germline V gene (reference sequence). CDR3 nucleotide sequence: TGTGCCAGCAGCTACGGTGGCGGACGCACAGATACGCAGTATTTT. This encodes CASSYGGGRTDTQYF.

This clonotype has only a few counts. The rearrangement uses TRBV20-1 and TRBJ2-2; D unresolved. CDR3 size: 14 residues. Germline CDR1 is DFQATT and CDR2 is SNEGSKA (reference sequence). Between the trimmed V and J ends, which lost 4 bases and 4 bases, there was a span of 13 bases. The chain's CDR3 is CSAKSPLGTGELFF. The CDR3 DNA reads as TGCAGTGCTAAGAGTCCTTTGGGCACCGGGGAGCTGTTTTTT.

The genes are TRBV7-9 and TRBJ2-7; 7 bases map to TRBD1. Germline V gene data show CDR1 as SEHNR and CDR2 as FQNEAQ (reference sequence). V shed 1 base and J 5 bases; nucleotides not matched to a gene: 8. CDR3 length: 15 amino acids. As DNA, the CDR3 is TGTGCCAGCAGCTTAGGAACAGGGGAAGTAGACGAGCAGTACTTC. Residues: CASSLGTGEVDEQYF.

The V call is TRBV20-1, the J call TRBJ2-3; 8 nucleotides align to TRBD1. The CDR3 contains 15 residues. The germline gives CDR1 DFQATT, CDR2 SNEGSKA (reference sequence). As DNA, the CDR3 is TGCAGCAATCAGGGGGCGTTATCTAGCACAGATACGCAGTATTTT. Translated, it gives CSNQGALSSTDTQYF.

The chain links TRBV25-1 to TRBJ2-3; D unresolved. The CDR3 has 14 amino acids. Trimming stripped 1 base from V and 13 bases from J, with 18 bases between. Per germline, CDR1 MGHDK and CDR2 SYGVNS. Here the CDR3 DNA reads TGTGCCAGCAGTGAATCATCCACCCCCTTAAGCAAGTATTTT. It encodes CASSESSTPLSKYF.

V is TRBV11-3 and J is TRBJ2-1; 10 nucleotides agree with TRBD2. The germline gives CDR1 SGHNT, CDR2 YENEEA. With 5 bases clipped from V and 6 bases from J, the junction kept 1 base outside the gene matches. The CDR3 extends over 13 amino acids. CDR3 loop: CASSGTSANEQFF. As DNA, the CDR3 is TGTGCCAGCAGCGGGACTAGCGCCAATGAGCAGTTCTTC. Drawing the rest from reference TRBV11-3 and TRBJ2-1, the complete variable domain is EAGVVQSPRYKIIEKKQPVAFWCNPISGHNTLYWYLQNLGQGPELLIRYENEEAVDDSQLPKDRFSAERLKGVDSTLKIQPAELGDSAVYLCASSGTSANEQFFGPGTRLTVL.

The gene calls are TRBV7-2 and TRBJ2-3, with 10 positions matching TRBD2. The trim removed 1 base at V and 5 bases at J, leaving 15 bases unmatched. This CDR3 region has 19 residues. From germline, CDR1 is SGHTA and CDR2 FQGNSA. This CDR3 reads CASSLGTSGLRGLGDTQYF. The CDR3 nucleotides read TGTGCCAGCAGCTTAGGGACTAGCGGACTACGGGGTCTTGGAGATACGCAGTATTTT. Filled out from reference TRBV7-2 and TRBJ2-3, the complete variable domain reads GAGVSQSPSNKVTEKGKDVELRCDPISGHTALYWYRQSLGQGLEFLIYFQGNSAPDKSGLPSDRFSAERTGGSVSTLTIQRTQQEDSAVYLCASSLGTSGLRGLGDTQYFGPGTRLTVL.

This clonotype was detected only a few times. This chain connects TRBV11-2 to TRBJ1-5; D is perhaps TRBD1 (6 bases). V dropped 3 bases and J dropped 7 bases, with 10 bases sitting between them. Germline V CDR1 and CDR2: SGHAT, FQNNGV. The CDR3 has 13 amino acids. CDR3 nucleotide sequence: TGTGCCAGCAGCTTCAGGGGTGACCAGCCCCAGCATTTT. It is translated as CASSFRGDQPQHF. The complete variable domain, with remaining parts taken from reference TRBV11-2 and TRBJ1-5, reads EAGVAQSPRYKIIEKRQSVAFWCNPISGHATLYWYQQILGQGPKLLIQFQNNGVVDDSQLPKDRFSAERLKGVDSTLKIQPAKLEDSAVYLCASSFRGDQPQHFGDGTRLSIL.